This T cell receptor (beta chain) was identified in a study of cytomegalovirus exposure and HLA in healthy donors. This CDR3 contains 15 residues. V was pared by 4 bases and J by 5 bases, with 17 bases between. CDR1 LGHNA and CDR2 YSLEER come from the germline V gene. PCR primers comprised 60 Vbeta and 13 Jbeta primers. Some clones are missing from TCRdb's copy, which holds only in-frame ones; the method was immunoSEQ multiplex PCR. The sample carries roughly 140,000 clones, about 80% recorded once. A few counts support this clone. The receptor comes from a male donor in good health and CMV-seronegative. This rearrangement joins TRBV4-3 to TRBJ1-1; TRBD1 is a possible D gene (5 bases). The specimen was PBMCs. The CDR3, as DNA: TGCGCCAGCAGCCCGCTGGGAGGGGCTGGGACTGAAGCTTTCTTT. Protein: CASSPLGGAGTEAFF.